The present T cell receptor (beta chain) was sequenced within a study of chemoradiotherapy in HPV16-positive cancers. Study background: A couple of HPV16-positive patients' cells yielded candidate HPV-specific clones and common motifs.

About this clone itself: The antigen is undetermined.

TCRdb keeps only in-frame clones here, not all; method: immunoSEQ multiplex PCR. In the table there are about 15,000 clones, approximately 91% of which are singletons. Over chemoradiotherapy, repertoires were sampled more than once. Whole-study results and caveats: For HPV16-positive patients, expanding HPV-responsive T cells associated with longer recurrence-free survival. During treatment, candidate HPV-specific clones and E7-related motifs expanded in tumor.

This TCR came from a human donor with HPV-associated anogenital cancer. Here the sequenced sample was blood, taken from a patient who underwent chemoradiotherapy.

The CDR3 nucleotides read TGTGCCTGGAGTGTACATGAGGGGGCGGCGGTCCCGCAGTATTTT. Its translation: CAWSVHEGAAVPQYF. The chain employs TRBV30 and TRBJ2-3; 7 bases match TRBD1. The CDR3 totals 15 residues. Trimming removed 0 bases from V and 10 bases from J; junction bases left unmatched: 13. Germline V gene data show CDR1 as GTSNPN and CDR2 as SVGIG (reference sequence).